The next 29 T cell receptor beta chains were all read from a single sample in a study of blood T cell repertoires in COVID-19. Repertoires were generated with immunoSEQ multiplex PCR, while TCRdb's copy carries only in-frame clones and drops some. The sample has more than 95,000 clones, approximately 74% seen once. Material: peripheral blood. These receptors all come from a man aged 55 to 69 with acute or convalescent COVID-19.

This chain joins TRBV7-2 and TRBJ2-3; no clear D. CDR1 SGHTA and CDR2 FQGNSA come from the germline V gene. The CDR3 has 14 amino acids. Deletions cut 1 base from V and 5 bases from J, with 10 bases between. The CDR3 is CASSLGASRDTQYF. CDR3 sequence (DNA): TGTGCCAGCAGCTTAGGTGCGAGTCGAGATACGCAGTATTTT.

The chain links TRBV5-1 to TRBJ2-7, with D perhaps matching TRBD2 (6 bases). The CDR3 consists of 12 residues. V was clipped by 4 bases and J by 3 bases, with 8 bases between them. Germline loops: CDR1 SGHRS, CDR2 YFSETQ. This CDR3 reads CASSLSGYEQYF. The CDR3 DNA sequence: TGCGCCAGCAGCCTTAGCGGCTACGAGCAGTACTTC.

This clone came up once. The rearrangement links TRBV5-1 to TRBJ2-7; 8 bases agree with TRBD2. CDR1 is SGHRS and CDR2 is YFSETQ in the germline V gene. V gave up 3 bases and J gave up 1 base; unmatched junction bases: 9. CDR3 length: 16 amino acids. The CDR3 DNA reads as TGCGCCAGCAGCTCGATGACTAGCGCGAATTCCTACGAGCAGTACTTC. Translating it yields CASSSMTSANSYEQYF.

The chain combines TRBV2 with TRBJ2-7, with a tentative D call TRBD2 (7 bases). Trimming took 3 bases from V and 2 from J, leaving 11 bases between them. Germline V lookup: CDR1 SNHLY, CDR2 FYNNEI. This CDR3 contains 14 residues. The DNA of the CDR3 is TGTGCCAGCAGTGAGGACGGGGGGCCCTACGAGCAGTACTTC. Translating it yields CASSEDGGPYEQYF.

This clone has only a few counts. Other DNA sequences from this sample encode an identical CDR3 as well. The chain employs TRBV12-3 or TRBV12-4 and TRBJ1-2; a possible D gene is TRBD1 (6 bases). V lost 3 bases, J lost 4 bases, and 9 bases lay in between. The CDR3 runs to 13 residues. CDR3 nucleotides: TGTGCCAGCAGTTTCAAACAGGGCTATGGCTACACCTTC. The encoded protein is CASSFKQGYGYTF.

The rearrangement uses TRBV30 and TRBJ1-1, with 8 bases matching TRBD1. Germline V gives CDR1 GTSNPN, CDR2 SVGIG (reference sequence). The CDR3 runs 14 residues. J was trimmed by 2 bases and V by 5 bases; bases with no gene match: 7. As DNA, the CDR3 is TGTGCCTGGTTTCGCAGGGGGCGCAACACTGAAGCTTTCTTT. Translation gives CAWFRRGRNTEAFF.

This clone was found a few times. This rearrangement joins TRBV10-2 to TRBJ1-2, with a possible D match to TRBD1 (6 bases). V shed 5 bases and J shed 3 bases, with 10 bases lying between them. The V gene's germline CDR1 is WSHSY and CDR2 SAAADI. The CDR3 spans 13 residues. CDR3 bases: TGCGCCAGCAGTAGGACAGCAGACTATGGCTACACCTTC. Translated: CASSRTADYGYTF.

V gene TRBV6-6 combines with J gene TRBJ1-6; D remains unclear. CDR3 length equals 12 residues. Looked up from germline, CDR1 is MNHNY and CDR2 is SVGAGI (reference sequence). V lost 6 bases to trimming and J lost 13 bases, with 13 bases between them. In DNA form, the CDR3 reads TGTGCCAGCAGAATACAAGAAATGCCCCTCCACTTT. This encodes CASRIQEMPLHF.

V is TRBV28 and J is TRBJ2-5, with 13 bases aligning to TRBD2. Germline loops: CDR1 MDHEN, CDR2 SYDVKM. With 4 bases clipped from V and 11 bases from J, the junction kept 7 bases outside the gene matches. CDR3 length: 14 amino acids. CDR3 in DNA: TGTGCCAGCAGTTCCCCACTAGCGGGAGGGGAACAGTACTTC. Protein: CASSSPLAGGEQYF.

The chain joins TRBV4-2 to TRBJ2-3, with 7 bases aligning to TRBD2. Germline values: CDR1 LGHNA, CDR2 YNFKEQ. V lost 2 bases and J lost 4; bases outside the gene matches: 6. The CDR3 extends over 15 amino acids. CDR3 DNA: TGTGCCAGCAGCCAACAACGGGGGGAATCAGATACGCAGTATTTT. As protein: CASSQQRGESDTQYF.

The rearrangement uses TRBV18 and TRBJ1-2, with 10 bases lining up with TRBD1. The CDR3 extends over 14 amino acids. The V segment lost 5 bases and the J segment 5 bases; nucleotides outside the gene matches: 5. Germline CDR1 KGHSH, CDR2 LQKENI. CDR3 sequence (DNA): TGTGCCAGCTCAACTGACAGGGGGCCGTATGGCTACACCTTC. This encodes CASSTDRGPYGYTF.

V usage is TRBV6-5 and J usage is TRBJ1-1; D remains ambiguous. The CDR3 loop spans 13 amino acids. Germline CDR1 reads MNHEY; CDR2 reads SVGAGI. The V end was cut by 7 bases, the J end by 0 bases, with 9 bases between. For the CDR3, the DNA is TGTGCCAGCATACTCACAGTGAACACTGAAGCTTTCTTT. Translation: CASILTVNTEAFF.

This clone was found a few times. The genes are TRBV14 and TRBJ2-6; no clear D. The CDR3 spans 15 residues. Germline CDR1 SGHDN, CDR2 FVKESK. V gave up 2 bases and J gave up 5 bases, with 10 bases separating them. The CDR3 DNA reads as TGTGCCAGCAGCCAAAGCCCCCCCAGGGCCAACGTCCTGACTTTC. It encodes CASSQSPPRANVLTF.

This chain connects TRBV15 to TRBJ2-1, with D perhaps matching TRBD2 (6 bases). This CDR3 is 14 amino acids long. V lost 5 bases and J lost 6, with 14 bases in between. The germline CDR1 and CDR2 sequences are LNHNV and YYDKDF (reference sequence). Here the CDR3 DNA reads TGTGCCACCAGCCTTCCCTTGGGGGGCAATGAGCAGTTCTTC. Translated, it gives CATSLPLGGNEQFF.

The CDR3 DNA reads TGTGCCAGGAGCGACAGGGGACCCTACACCTTC. It specifies CARSDRGPYTF. The chain combines TRBV2 with TRBJ1-2, with 8 bases matching TRBD1. CDR3 size: 11 residues. Germline V gives CDR1 SNHLY, CDR2 FYNNEI. J was trimmed by 10 bases and V by 9 bases; bases with no gene match: 7.

The CDR3 is CASSSRQGVDTQYF. CDR3 sequence (DNA): TGTGCCAGCAGCTCAAGACAGGGCGTAGATACGCAGTATTTT. V usage is TRBV3-1 (or the pseudogene TRBV3-2) and J usage is TRBJ2-3; 7 bases match TRBD1. V gave up 5 bases and J gave up 5 bases; unmatched junction bases: 7. CDR3 length: 14 residues. The germline CDR1 and CDR2 sequences are LGHDT and YNNKEL (reference sequence).

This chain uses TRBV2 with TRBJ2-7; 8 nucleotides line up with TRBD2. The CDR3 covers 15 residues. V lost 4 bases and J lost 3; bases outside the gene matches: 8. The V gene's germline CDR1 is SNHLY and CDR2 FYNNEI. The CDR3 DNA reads TGTGCCAGCAGTGGACAAGCGGGGGCTAACTACGAGCAGTACTTC. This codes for CASSGQAGANYEQYF.

This CDR3 is CTSSHFRGKTQYF. The CDR3 DNA reads TGCACCAGCAGCCATTTCAGGGGGAAAACGCAGTATTTT. The chain carries TRBV1 and TRBJ2-3; TRBD1, the table's D call, lacks a check against the DNA. TRBV1 is recorded as a pseudogene. The CDR3 covers 13 residues.

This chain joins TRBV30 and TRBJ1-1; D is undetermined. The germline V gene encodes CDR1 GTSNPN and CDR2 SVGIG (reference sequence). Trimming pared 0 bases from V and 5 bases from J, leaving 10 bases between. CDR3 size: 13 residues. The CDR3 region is CAWSVFPSTEAFF. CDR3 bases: TGTGCCTGGAGTGTGTTTCCCAGTACTGAAGCTTTCTTT.

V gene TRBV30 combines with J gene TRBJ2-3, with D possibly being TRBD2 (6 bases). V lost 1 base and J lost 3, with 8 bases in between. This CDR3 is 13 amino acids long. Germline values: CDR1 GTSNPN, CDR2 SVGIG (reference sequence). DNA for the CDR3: TGTGCCTGGAGTGAGGGGAGGACAGATACGCAGTATTTT. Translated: CAWSEGRTDTQYF. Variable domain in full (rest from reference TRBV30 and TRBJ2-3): SQTIHQWPATLVQPVGSPLSLECTVEGTSNPNLYWYRQAAGRGLQLLFYSVGIGQISSEVPQNLSASRPQDRQFILSSKKLLLSDSGFYLCAWSEGRTDTQYFGPGTRLTVL.

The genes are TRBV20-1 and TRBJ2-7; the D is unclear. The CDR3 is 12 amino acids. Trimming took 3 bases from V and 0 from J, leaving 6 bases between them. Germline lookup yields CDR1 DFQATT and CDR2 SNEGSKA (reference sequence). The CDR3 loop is CSASPSSYEQYF. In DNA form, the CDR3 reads TGCAGTGCTAGTCCTAGCTCCTACGAGCAGTACTTC.

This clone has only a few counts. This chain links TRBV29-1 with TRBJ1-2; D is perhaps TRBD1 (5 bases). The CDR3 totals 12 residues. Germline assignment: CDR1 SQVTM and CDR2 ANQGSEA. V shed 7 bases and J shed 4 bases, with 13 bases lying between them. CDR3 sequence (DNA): TGCAGCGCTGACCCAGGGATCTATGGCTACACCTTC. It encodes CSADPGIYGYTF.

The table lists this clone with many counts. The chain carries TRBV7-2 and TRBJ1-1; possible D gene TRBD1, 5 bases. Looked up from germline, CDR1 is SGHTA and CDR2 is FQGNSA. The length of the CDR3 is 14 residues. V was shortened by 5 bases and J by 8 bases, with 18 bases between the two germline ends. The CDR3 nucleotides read TGTGCCAGCAGCCAGCGGGCAGGGAGGGAGGAAGCTTTCTTT. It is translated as CASSQRAGREEAFF.

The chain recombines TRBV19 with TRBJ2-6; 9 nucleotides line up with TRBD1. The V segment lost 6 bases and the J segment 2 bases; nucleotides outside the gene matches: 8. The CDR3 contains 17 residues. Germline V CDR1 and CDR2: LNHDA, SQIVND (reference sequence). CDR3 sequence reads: CASSQSRTGAGANVLTF. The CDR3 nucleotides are TGTGCCAGTAGCCAGAGCCGGACAGGGGCTGGGGCCAACGTCCTGACTTTC. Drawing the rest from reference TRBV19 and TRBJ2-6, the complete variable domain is DGGITQSPKYLFRKEGQNVTLSCEQNLNHDAMYWYRQDPGQGLRLIYYSQIVNDFQKGDIAEGYSVSREKKESFPLTVTSAQKNPTAFYLCASSQSRTGAGANVLTFGAGSRLTVL.

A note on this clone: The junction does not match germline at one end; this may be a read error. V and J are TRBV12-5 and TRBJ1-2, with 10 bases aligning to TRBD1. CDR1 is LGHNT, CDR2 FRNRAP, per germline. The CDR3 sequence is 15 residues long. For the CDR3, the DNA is TGTGCTAGTGGTTTGACACTGGACAGGGGGGTCGACTACGCCTTC. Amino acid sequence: CASGLTLDRGVDYAF.

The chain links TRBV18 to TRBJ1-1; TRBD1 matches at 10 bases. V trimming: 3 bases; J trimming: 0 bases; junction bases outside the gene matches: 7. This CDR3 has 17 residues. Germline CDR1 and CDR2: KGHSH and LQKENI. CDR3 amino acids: CASSPRTGGSMNTEAFF. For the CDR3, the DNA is TGTGCCAGCTCACCGCGGACAGGGGGTTCCATGAACACTGAAGCTTTCTTT.

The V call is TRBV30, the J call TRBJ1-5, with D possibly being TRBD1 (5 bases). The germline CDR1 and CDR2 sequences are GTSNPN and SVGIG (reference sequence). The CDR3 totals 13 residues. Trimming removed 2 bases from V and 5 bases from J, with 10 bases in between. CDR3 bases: TGTGCCTGGAGTCCCGGGGGAGATCAGCCCCAGCATTTT. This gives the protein CAWSPGGDQPQHF.

This CDR3 is CASTSNWAELTNYGYTF. The CDR3 DNA is TGTGCCAGCACCTCAAATTGGGCAGAACTCACTAACTATGGCTACACCTTC. The gene calls are TRBV27 and TRBJ1-2; D unclear. Germline CDR1 is MNHEY and CDR2 is SMNVEV (reference sequence). CDR3 length: 17 residues. The V end was cut by 7 bases, the J end by 0 bases, with 21 bases between.

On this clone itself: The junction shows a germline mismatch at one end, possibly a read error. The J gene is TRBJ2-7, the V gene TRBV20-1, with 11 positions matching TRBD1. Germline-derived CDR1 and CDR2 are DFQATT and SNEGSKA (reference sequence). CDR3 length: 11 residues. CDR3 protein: CSAPKGDRGVF. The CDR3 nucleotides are TGCAGTGCTCCTAAGGGGGACAGGGGGGTCTTC.